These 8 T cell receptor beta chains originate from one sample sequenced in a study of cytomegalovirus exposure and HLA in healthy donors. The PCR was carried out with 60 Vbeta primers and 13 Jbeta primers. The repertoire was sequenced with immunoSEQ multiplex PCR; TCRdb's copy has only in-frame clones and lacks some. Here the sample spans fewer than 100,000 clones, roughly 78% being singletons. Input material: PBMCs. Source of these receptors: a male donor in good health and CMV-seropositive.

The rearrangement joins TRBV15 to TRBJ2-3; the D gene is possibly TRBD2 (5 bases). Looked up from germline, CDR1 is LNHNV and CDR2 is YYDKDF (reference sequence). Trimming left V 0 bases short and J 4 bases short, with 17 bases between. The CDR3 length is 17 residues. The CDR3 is CATSRELPLEGPDTQYF. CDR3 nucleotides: TGTGCCACCAGCAGAGAACTACCCCTCGAGGGCCCAGATACGCAGTATTTT.

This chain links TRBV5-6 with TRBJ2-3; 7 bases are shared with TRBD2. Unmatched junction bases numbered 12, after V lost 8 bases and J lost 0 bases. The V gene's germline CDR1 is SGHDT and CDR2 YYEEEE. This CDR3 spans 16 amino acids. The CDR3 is CAREGLWISSTDTQYF. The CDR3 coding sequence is TGTGCCAGAGAGGGACTATGGATATCTAGCACAGATACGCAGTATTTT.

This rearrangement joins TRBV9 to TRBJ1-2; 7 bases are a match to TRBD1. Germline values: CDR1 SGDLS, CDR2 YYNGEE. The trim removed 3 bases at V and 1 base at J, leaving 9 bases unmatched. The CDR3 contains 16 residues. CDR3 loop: CASSGREGTVNYGYTF. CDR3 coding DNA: TGTGCCAGCAGCGGAAGAGAAGGGACAGTTAACTATGGCTACACCTTC. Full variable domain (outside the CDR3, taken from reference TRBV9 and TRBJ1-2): DSGVTQTPKHLITATGQRVTLRCSPRSGDLSVYWYQQSLDQGLQFLIQYYNGEERAKGNILERFSAQQFPDLHSELNLSSLELGDSALYFCASSGREGTVNYGYTFGSGTRLTVV.

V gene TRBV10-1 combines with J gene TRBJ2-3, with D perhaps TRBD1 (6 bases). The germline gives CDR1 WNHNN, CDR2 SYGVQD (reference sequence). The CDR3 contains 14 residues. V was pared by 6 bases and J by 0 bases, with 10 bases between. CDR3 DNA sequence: TGCGCCAGCAGCCGGGACACTAGCACAGATACGCAGTATTTT. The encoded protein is CASSRDTSTDTQYF.

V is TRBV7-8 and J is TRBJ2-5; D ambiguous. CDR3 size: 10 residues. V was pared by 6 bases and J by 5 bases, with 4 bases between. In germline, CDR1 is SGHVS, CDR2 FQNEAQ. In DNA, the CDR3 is TGTGCCAGCAGTATGGAGACCCAGTACTTC. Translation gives CASSMETQYF. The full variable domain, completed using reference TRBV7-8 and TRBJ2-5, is GAGVSQSPRYKVAKRGQDVALRCDPISGHVSLFWYQQALGQGPEFLTYFQNEAQLDKSGLPSDRFFAERPEGSVSTLKIQRTQQEDSAVYLCASSMETQYFGPGTRLLVL.

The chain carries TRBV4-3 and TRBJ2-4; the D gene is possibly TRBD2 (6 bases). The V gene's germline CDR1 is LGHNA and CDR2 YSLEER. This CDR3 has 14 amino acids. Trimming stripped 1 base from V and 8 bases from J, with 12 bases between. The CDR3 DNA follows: TGCGCCAGCAGCCAAGGATCGGGAGAAGACATTCAGTACTTC. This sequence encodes CASSQGSGEDIQYF.

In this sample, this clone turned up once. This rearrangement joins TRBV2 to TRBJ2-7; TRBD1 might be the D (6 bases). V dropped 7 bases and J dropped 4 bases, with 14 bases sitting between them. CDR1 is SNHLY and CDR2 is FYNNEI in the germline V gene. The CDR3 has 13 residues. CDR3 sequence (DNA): TGTGCCAGCATACAGGGTTTACGGTACGAGCAGTACTTC. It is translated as CASIQGLRYEQYF.

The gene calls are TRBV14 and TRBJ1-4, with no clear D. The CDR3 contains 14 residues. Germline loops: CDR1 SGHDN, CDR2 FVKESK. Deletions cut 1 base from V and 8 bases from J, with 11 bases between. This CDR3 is CASSQVGEAEKLFF. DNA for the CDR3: TGTGCCAGCAGCCAAGTAGGTGAGGCCGAAAAACTGTTTTTT.